The next 5 T cell receptor beta chains were all read from a single sample in a study of T cell responses to AZD1222 COVID-19 vaccine. Only in-frame clones appear in the TCRdb table, and some are missing; sequencing was by immunoSEQ multiplex PCR. Of around 150,000 clones in the sample, around 90% are singletons; the top ten hold about 4%. The specimen comprised peripheral blood, sampled 28 days after the second AZD1222 dose. These receptors all stem from an adult who received the AZD1222 COVID-19 vaccine.

This clone appeared once. The chain links TRBV5-5 to TRBJ1-1; D is ambiguous. Germline V gene lookup returns CDR1 SGHKS and CDR2 YYEKEE (reference sequence). V dropped 4 bases and J dropped 5 bases, with 12 bases sitting between them. The CDR3 is 13 residues long. The DNA for the CDR3 is TGTGCCAGCAGCCCCGGACCGGGGACTGAAGCTTTCTTT. It translates to CASSPGPGTEAFF.

Only one count was recorded for this clone. The chain carries TRBV9 and TRBJ2-7; 11 positions agree with TRBD2. Germline CDR1 and CDR2: SGDLS and YYNGEE. The CDR3 loop spans 18 amino acids. J was trimmed by 5 bases and V by 4 bases; bases with no gene match: 17. The DNA for the CDR3 is TGTGCCAGCAGCCCAGCCGAGACTAGCGGGAAGCAGAGGCACGAGCAGTACTTC. Translating it yields CASSPAETSGKQRHEQYF.

The chain recombines TRBV5-1 with TRBJ1-3, with 7 bases lining up with TRBD1. The CDR3 is 16 amino acids. Germline V lookup: CDR1 SGHRS, CDR2 YFSETQ. Trimming took 4 bases from V and 1 from J; bases not matched to a gene: 8. The CDR3 DNA reads as TGCGCCAGCAGCACCGGGACAGCGGCATCTGGAAACACCATATATTTT. This codes for CASSTGTAASGNTIYF. Full variable domain (outside the CDR3, taken from reference TRBV5-1 and TRBJ1-3): KAGVTQTPRYLIKTRGQQVTLSCSPISGHRSVSWYQQTPGQGLQFLFEYFSETQRNKGNFPGRFSGRQFSNSRSEMNVSTLELGDSALYLCASSTGTAASGNTIYFGEGSWLTVV.

The chain employs TRBV7-9 and TRBJ2-1, with D perhaps matching TRBD2 (5 bases). Germline-derived CDR1 and CDR2 are SEHNR and FQNEAQ (reference sequence). Trimming shortened V by 3 bases and J by 14 bases, and 14 bases separated the two germline ends. The CDR3 has 12 residues. The CDR3 DNA is TGTGCCAGCAGCTTTTGGACTGGAGCGGAGTTCTTC. Encoded protein: CASSFWTGAEFF.

The V gene is TRBV19, the J gene TRBJ1-2; TRBD1 aligns across 7 bases. J gave up 7 bases and V 4 bases, and 9 bases lay outside the gene matches. CDR1 and CDR2 from the germline V gene are LNHDA and SQIVND (reference sequence). The CDR3 sequence is 14 residues long. CDR3 in amino acids: CASSTLTGPFGYTF. Here the CDR3 DNA reads TGTGCCAGTAGTACCCTGACAGGGCCCTTTGGCTACACCTTC. Full variable domain (remainder filled in from reference TRBV19 and TRBJ1-2): DGGITQSPKYLFRKEGQNVTLSCEQNLNHDAMYWYRQDPGQGLRLIYYSQIVNDFQKGDIAEGYSVSREKKESFPLTVTSAQKNPTAFYLCASSTLTGPFGYTFGSGTRLTVV.